The 31 T cell receptor beta chains below come from one sample, sequenced in a study of a mutant IDH1 vaccine in newly diagnosed glioma. The time point is: baseline, week 1 (first vaccination visit). Indicated treatment: pre-vaccination baseline after standard-of-care therapy. TCRdb's table, derived via immunoSEQ multiplex PCR, lists solely in-frame clones and lacks some. The sample has under 65,000 clones, around 80% seen once. The material was PBMCs, obtained from a glioma patient treated with radiotherapy, temozolomide or both. The source is a woman aged 40-49 years with glioma.

This clone occurred a few times. The chain is built from TRBV30 and TRBJ1-1, with unresolved D. The germline V gene has CDR1 GTSNPN and CDR2 SVGIG (reference sequence). The V and J ends lost 4 bases and 6 bases respectively, with 12 bases between them. This CDR3 spans 12 amino acids. Here the CDR3 DNA reads TGTGCCTGGAAGGCCCGAGAGGCTGAAGCTTTCTTT. As protein: CAWKAREAEAFF.

The chain is built from TRBV25-1 and TRBJ2-1; TRBD2 matches 7 bases. The CDR3 covers 17 residues. The V gene's germline CDR1 is MGHDK and CDR2 SYGVNS. V gave up 6 bases and J gave up 0 bases; unmatched junction bases: 11. The CDR3 coding sequence is TGTGCCAGCAGAGGGTCCTCGGGGGGATACTCCTACAATGAGCAGTTCTTC. It encodes CASRGSSGGYSYNEQFF.

The gene calls are TRBV9 and TRBJ1-2; 9 positions match TRBD1. The CDR3 runs to 15 residues. Germline values: CDR1 SGDLS, CDR2 YYNGEE. V lost 0 bases, J lost 5 bases, and 5 bases stayed unmatched. In DNA form, the CDR3 reads TGTGCCAGCAGCGTAGAGACAGGGGGTAGTTATGGCTACACCTTC. Amino acid sequence: CASSVETGGSYGYTF. Full variable domain (outside the CDR3, taken from reference TRBV9 and TRBJ1-2): DSGVTQTPKHLITATGQRVTLRCSPRSGDLSVYWYQQSLDQGLQFLIQYYNGEERAKGNILERFSAQQFPDLHSELNLSSLELGDSALYFCASSVETGGSYGYTFGSGTRLTVV.

The chain combines TRBV5-1 with TRBJ1-1, with D uncertain. The germline V gene encodes CDR1 SGHRS and CDR2 YFSETQ. V shed 0 bases and J shed 3 bases, with 12 bases lying between them. The CDR3 is made up of 15 amino acids. CDR3 in amino acids: CASSLAGFGDTEAFF. The CDR3 nucleotides are TGCGCCAGCAGCTTGGCGGGTTTCGGGGACACTGAAGCTTTCTTT.

This chain joins TRBV15 and TRBJ2-5, with 10 bases lining up with TRBD2. CDR3 length equals 16 residues. V shed 1 base and J 2 bases; nucleotides not matched to a gene: 4. The germline V gene encodes CDR1 LNHNV and CDR2 YYDKDF (reference sequence). The CDR3 loop is CATSRGNSGGQETQYF. DNA for the CDR3: TGTGCCACCAGCAGAGGAAATAGCGGGGGGCAAGAGACCCAGTACTTC.

The chain uses TRBV2 and TRBJ1-5, with D unclear. Germline CDR1 SNHLY, CDR2 FYNNEI. The CDR3 sequence is 13 residues long. The V gene lost 6 bases and the J gene lost 4 bases, with 10 bases spanning the gap. The CDR3 protein is CASRAEGNQPQHF. In nucleotides, the CDR3 is TGTGCCAGCAGGGCAGAAGGAAATCAGCCCCAGCATTTT.

The gene calls are TRBV5-1 and TRBJ1-3; no reliable D call. The CDR3 is made up of 14 amino acids. CDR1 is SGHRS and CDR2 is YFSETQ in the germline V gene. Trimming took off 0 bases at V and 4 bases at J, with 8 bases between the two ends. The CDR3 reads CASSLEPEGNTIYF. CDR3 bases: TGCGCCAGCAGCTTGGAACCGGAGGGAAACACCATATATTTT.

This chain links TRBV7-2 with TRBJ2-1; 9 nucleotides align to TRBD2. Germline lookup yields CDR1 SGHTA and CDR2 FQGNSA. The trim removed 4 bases at V and 2 bases at J, leaving 12 bases unmatched. The CDR3 totals 18 residues. Written as DNA, the CDR3 is TGTGCCAGCAGCTCCGAAGCGGGGGGCACGGGGACCTACAATGAGCAGTTCTTC. It specifies CASSSEAGGTGTYNEQFF. Based on the CDR3 plus reference TRBV7-2 and TRBJ2-1, the full variable domain is GAGVSQSPSNKVTEKGKDVELRCDPISGHTALYWYRQSLGQGLEFLIYFQGNSAPDKSGLPSDRFSAERTGGSVSTLTIQRTQQEDSAVYLCASSSEAGGTGTYNEQFFGPGTRLTVL.

The V and J genes are TRBV2 and TRBJ2-4, with D unclear. Trimming cost V 3 bases and J 15 bases, with 12 bases left between them. This CDR3 is built from 11 residues. Germline V CDR1 and CDR2: SNHLY, FYNNEI. In nucleotides, the CDR3 is TGTGCCAGCAGTGATGCGTGGTCTCCGTACTTC. Protein: CASSDAWSPYF.

The gene calls are TRBV29-1 and TRBJ1-4; D is possibly TRBD1 (5 bases). The CDR3 is made up of 12 amino acids. Germline lookup yields CDR1 SQVTM and CDR2 ANQGSEA. V shed 6 bases and J shed 8 bases, with 13 bases lying between them. CDR3 residues: CSVAQGGEKLFF. In DNA, the CDR3 is TGCAGCGTGGCGCAGGGTGGGGAAAAACTGTTTTTT. The full variable domain, rest sourced from reference TRBV29-1 and TRBJ1-4, is SAVISQKPSRDICQRGTSLTIQCQVDSQVTMMFWYRQQPGQSLTLIATANQGSEATYESGFVIDKFPISRPNLTFSTLTVSNMSPEDSSIYLCSVAQGGEKLFFGSGTQLSVL.

The J gene is TRBJ1-5, the V gene TRBV12-5; D call uncertain. The CDR3 is made up of 14 amino acids. The germline V gene encodes CDR1 LGHNT and CDR2 FRNRAP. The V end lost 3 bases, the J end lost 6 bases, and 12 bases lay between the germline ends. CDR3 region: CASGLSPWVQPQHF. The CDR3 bases are TGTGCTAGTGGTTTATCCCCCTGGGTTCAGCCCCAGCATTTT.

Here the CDR3 DNA reads TGTGCCTGGACGGCAGGTTCTAACTATGGCTACACCTTC. This codes for CAWTAGSNYGYTF. V gene TRBV30 combines with J gene TRBJ1-2; D call uncertain. In germline, CDR1 is GTSNPN, CDR2 SVGIG (reference sequence). The ends were cut back, 4 bases at V and 0 bases at J, with 9 bases in the middle. CDR3 length equals 13 residues.

J is TRBJ2-1 and V is TRBV5-1, with TRBD2 as a possible D gene (5 bases). The V gene lost 2 bases and the J gene lost 0 bases, with 6 bases spanning the gap. Germline V CDR1 and CDR2: SGHRS, YFSETQ. The CDR3 has 14 amino acids. CDR3 sequence reads: CASSFEGSYNEQFF. CDR3 sequence (DNA): TGCGCCAGCAGCTTTGAGGGCTCCTACAATGAGCAGTTCTTC.

The V and J genes are TRBV15 and TRBJ1-4; D not resolved. The germline gives CDR1 LNHNV, CDR2 YYDKDF (reference sequence). There are 16 residues in the CDR3. V dropped 0 bases and J dropped 0 bases, with 8 bases sitting between them. In DNA form, the CDR3 reads TGTGCCACCAGCAGAGATCTAATTGCAACTAATGAAAAACTGTTTTTT. The encoded protein is CATSRDLIATNEKLFF.

The gene calls are TRBV7-2 and TRBJ2-5; a possible D gene is TRBD1 (6 bases). The V end lost 1 base, the J end lost 5 bases, and 8 bases lay between the germline ends. Germline V gene data show CDR1 as SGHTA and CDR2 as FQGNSA. The CDR3 is 13 amino acids. Here the CDR3 reads CASSLGGLETQYF. The CDR3 nucleotides read TGTGCCAGCAGCTTAGGGGGGCTGGAGACCCAGTACTTC.

About this clone itself: One junction end does not reproduce the germline sequence, and a read error may be involved. This sequence joins TRBV10-3 and TRBJ1-4; D is unresolved. The CDR3 covers 11 residues. CDR1 and CDR2 from the germline V gene are ENHRY and SYGVKD. CDR3 bases: TGTGCCATCAGTGGGGGTGGGCCACCGGTTTTT. Translation gives CAISGGGPPVF.

This clone was observed a single time. The chain joins TRBV5-5 to TRBJ2-5; D gene unclear. The CDR3 spans 13 residues. Germline V gene lookup returns CDR1 SGHKS and CDR2 YYEKEE (reference sequence). V lost 2 bases to trimming and J lost 7 bases, with 12 bases between them. CDR3 coding DNA: TGTGCCAGCAGCTTTTTTTTATCAAGGACCCAGTACTTC. As protein: CASSFFLSRTQYF.

The chain couples TRBV19 to TRBJ1-1; D is ambiguous. Trimming removed 1 base from V and 7 bases from J, with 4 bases in between. This CDR3 region has 11 residues. The V gene's germline CDR1 is LNHDA and CDR2 SQIVND (reference sequence). CDR3 sequence: CASSIGGEAFF. DNA of the CDR3: TGTGCCAGTAGTATAGGAGGTGAAGCTTTCTTT.

The chain combines TRBV5-1 with TRBJ2-5; 15 nucleotides align to TRBD2. Germline assignment: CDR1 SGHRS and CDR2 YFSETQ. The CDR3 totals 15 residues. V dropped 3 bases and J dropped 7; count of bases not matched to a gene: 4. The CDR3, as DNA: TGCGCCAGCAGCTGGGGACTAGCGGGGGGCGGGACCCAGTACTTC. Protein sequence: CASSWGLAGGGTQYF.

V and J are TRBV25-1 and TRBJ2-1; tentatively, D is TRBD2 (6 bases). The CDR3 totals 14 residues. CDR1 is MGHDK, CDR2 SYGVNS, per germline. V was shortened by 0 bases and J by 7 bases, with 10 bases between the two germline ends. Here the CDR3 DNA reads TGTGCCAGCAGTGAATATATTCGGGGGAATGAGCAGTTCTTC. It codes for CASSEYIRGNEQFF.

V and J are TRBV19 and TRBJ2-7; TRBD1 matches at 9 bases. CDR1 and CDR2 from the germline V gene are LNHDA and SQIVND (reference sequence). V gave up 9 bases and J gave up 4 bases; unmatched junction bases: 10. CDR3 length equals 14 residues. CDR3 nucleotides: TGTGCCAGCTCCGGGACAGGGTTATTTTACGAGCAGTACTTC. Translated, it gives CASSGTGLFYEQYF. Filled out from reference TRBV19 and TRBJ2-7, the complete variable domain reads DGGITQSPKYLFRKEGQNVTLSCEQNLNHDAMYWYRQDPGQGLRLIYYSQIVNDFQKGDIAEGYSVSREKKESFPLTVTSAQKNPTAFYLCASSGTGLFYEQYFGPGTRLTVT.

V is TRBV27 and J is TRBJ1-2; TRBD1 is a possible D gene (5 bases). CDR1 MNHEY and CDR2 SMNVEV come from the germline V gene (reference sequence). V was cut by 5 bases and J by 7 bases, with 14 bases left in between. This CDR3 comprises 13 residues. This CDR3 is CASSPWGGIGYTF. In DNA, the CDR3 is TGTGCCAGCAGTCCCTGGGGGGGTATTGGCTACACCTTC.

The V gene is TRBV7-9, the J gene TRBJ1-4, with D unclear. V was cut by 1 base and J by 7 bases, with 10 bases left in between. This CDR3 comprises 14 residues. Looked up from germline, CDR1 is SEHNR and CDR2 is FQNEAQ (reference sequence). CDR3 sequence reads: CASSLDRSFEKLFF. The CDR3 DNA reads TGTGCCAGCAGCTTAGACAGAAGCTTTGAAAAACTGTTTTTT.

The chain has TRBV29-1 and TRBJ2-5; 8 positions match TRBD1. The CDR3 totals 14 residues. V lost 1 base and J lost 5; bases outside the gene matches: 6. Germline lookup yields CDR1 SQVTM and CDR2 ANQGSEA. CDR3 bases: TGCAGCGTTGAAGTTGACAGGGGCGGGGAGACCCAGTACTTC. Translating gives CSVEVDRGGETQYF.

The V gene is TRBV12-5, the J gene TRBJ1-1; D unclear. Per the germline V gene, CDR1 is LGHNT and CDR2 is FRNRAP. Trimming stripped 2 bases from V and 7 bases from J, with 8 bases between. The CDR3 has 12 residues. CDR3: CASGLRSFEAFF. The CDR3 DNA reads as TGTGCTAGTGGTTTGAGATCGTTTGAAGCTTTCTTT.

V gene TRBV23-1 combines with J gene TRBJ1-3, with D perhaps TRBD1 (5 bases). TRBV23-1 has ORF status, its function being uncertain. V was cut by 2 bases and J by 1 base, with 12 bases left in between. The length of the CDR3 is 16 residues. CDR3 sequence reads: CASSQPTVKSGNTIYF. The CDR3, as DNA: TGCGCCAGCAGTCAACCGACAGTAAAGTCTGGAAACACCATATATTTT.

This chain uses TRBV5-1 with TRBJ2-3, with D unresolved. This CDR3 contains 12 residues. Trimming stripped 3 bases from V and 1 base from J, with 3 bases between. Per germline, CDR1 SGHRS and CDR2 YFSETQ. The CDR3 DNA sequence: TGCGCCAGCAGCTCTGGCACAGATACGCAGTATTTT. This translates into CASSSGTDTQYF.

The V and J genes are TRBV6-1 and TRBJ2-7; D possibly uses TRBD1 or TRBD2 (6 bases each). CDR3 length equals 15 residues. Germline-derived CDR1 and CDR2 are MNHNS and SASEGT. V was clipped by 2 bases and J by 6 bases, with 17 bases between them. This CDR3 reads CASSERGAQSLEQYF. Written as DNA, the CDR3 is TGTGCCAGCAGTGAAAGGGGGGCGCAATCCCTCGAGCAGTACTTC.

This chain joins TRBV5-1 and TRBJ2-7; a possible D gene is TRBD1 (6 bases). CDR3 length: 14 residues. Per germline, CDR1 SGHRS and CDR2 YFSETQ. Trimming took off 5 bases at V and 0 bases at J, with 12 bases between the two ends. The CDR3 sequence is CASRRTEDSYEQYF. The CDR3 coding sequence is TGCGCCAGCAGACGGACAGAAGACTCCTACGAGCAGTACTTC.

The chain combines TRBV4-1 with TRBJ2-7; tentative D call: TRBD2 (6 bases). The V gene's germline CDR1 is MGHRA and CDR2 YSYEKL. Trimming left V 0 bases short and J 1 base short, with 7 bases between. The CDR3 spans 14 residues. This CDR3 reads CASSQELASYEQYF. The CDR3 DNA is TGCGCCAGCAGCCAAGAGCTAGCGTCCTACGAGCAGTACTTC.

V usage is TRBV2 and J usage is TRBJ2-5; D is perhaps TRBD1 or TRBD2 (5 bases each). Germline CDR1 SNHLY, CDR2 FYNNEI. This CDR3 is 13 amino acids long. V lost 6 bases and J lost 4, with 12 bases in between. CDR3: CASREDGGETQYF. CDR3 in DNA: TGTGCCAGCAGGGAGGATGGGGGAGAGACCCAGTACTTC.